The rows below give T cell receptor beta chains drawn from one sample of a study of T cells of healthy individuals. TCRdb recomputed calls from the 5' RACE reads with MiXCR, one row per CDR3 protein. The sample lists around 100,000 distinct CDR3 sequences; 15% to 20% were seen once. Source of these receptors: a human donor in good health. Both conserved end residues are part of each CDR3. D genes are given only for firm matches. Not all rows give a size; the values are once, few, many and, for expanded clones, a class.

j_call v_call d_call clone_size cdr3_nt cdr3_aa
TRBJ2-3 TRBV29-1 TRBD2 - TGCAGCGCCACGGGACTAGCGGGAGCCCTTAGCACAGATACGCAGTATTTT CSATGLAGALSTDTQYF
TRBJ2-4 TRBV19 - - TGTGCCAGTAGTATATCCGGGACTGGTACAAACATTCAGTACTTC CASSISGTGTNIQYF
TRBJ2-7 TRBV6-5 TRBD2 once TGTGCCAGCAGGCCGCCGAGCGGGAGGGTTTACGAGCAGTACTTC CASRPPSGRVYEQYF
TRBJ1-5 TRBV28 TRBD1 many TGTGCCAGCAGCCGAACAGGGGGCGCCGTTCAGCCCCAGCATTTT CASSRTGGAVQPQHF
TRBJ2-1 TRBV6-5 - few TGTGCCAGCAGCCGAGGGGGGGGAGTGCAGTTCTTC CASSRGGGVQFF
TRBJ2-3 TRBV10-3 TRBD2 - TGTGCCATCAGTTCCCCGGCCGGTAGCGGGGGGGCAAAAGATACGCAGTATTTT CAISSPAGSGGAKDTQYF
TRBJ2-1 TRBV12-3/TRBV12-4 - - TGTGCCAGCAGGCAGAGAAATGAGCAGTTCTTC CASRQRNEQFF
TRBJ2-7 TRBV27 TRBD1 many TGTGCCAGCAGTACCACGACAGGGGGTTACGAGCAGTACTTC CASSTTTGGYEQYF
TRBJ1-5 TRBV7-2 TRBD1 few TGTGCCAGCAGCATAGAGGGGGCAGCTAATCAGCCCCAGCATTTT CASSIEGAANQPQHF
TRBJ1-2 TRBV12-3/TRBV12-4 - - TGTGCCAGCAGTTTAAAGGGTCCTGGCGGCTACACCTTC CASSLKGPGGYTF
TRBJ2-3 TRBV20-1 TRBD2 many TGCAGTGCTAGAGACCCCCGGACTAGCGGGGGGGCAGATACGCAGTATTTT CSARDPRTSGGADTQYF
TRBJ2-5 TRBV2 - - TGTGTCAGCAGTGACCAAGGTGGGGAGACCCAGTACTTC CVSSDQGGETQYF
TRBJ2-7 TRBV5-1 - few TGCGCCAGCAGCTTGTGGGGGCTCTCCTACGAGCAGTACTTC CASSLWGLSYEQYF
TRBJ1-3 TRBV20-1 - many TGCAGTGCTAGAGCAAGAGACCTCTCTGGAAACACCATATATTTT CSARARDLSGNTIYF
TRBJ1-2 TRBV20-1 - - TGCAGTGCTCTACCTCCGGGTGGCTACACCTTC CSALPPGGYTF
TRBJ2-5 TRBV29-1 - - TGCAGCGTTGCCGGTGGAGCGGGCCCTCAAGAGACCCAGTACTTC CSVAGGAGPQETQYF
TRBJ2-1 TRBV7-9 TRBD1 - TGTGCCAGCAGTAGTCCGGACAGGGTGAACTACAATGAGCAGTTCTTC CASSSPDRVNYNEQFF
TRBJ2-7 TRBV4-2 - many TGTGCCAGCAGCCAAGATCCGCCCGGCTACGAGCAGTACTTC CASSQDPPGYEQYF
TRBJ1-3 TRBV9 - few TGTGCCAGCAGCCCGGCGGGCTCTGGAAACACCATATATTTT CASSPAGSGNTIYF
TRBJ2-2 TRBV28 TRBD1 many TGTGCCAGCATGAATAACCGGAACAGGGGGCGTAGCACCGGGGAGCTGTTTTTT CASMNNRNRGRSTGELFF